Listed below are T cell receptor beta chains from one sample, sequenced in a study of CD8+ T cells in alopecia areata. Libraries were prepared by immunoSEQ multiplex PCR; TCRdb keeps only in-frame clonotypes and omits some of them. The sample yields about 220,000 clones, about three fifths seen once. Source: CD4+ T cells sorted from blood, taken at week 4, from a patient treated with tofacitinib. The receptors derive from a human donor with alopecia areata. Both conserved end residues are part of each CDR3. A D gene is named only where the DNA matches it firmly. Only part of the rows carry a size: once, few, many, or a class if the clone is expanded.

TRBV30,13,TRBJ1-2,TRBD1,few,CAWSGSGGYGYTF,TGTGCCTGGAGTGGCTCAGGGGGCTATGGCTACACCTTC
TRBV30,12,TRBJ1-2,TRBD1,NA,CAGTGQGYGYTF,TGTGCCGGGACGGGACAGGGATATGGCTACACCTTC
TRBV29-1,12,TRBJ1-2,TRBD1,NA,CSAGQGNYGYTF,TGCAGCGCTGGACAGGGAAACTATGGCTACACCTTC
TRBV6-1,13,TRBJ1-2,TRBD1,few,CASSQTGGVGYTF,TGTGCCAGCAGCCAAACAGGGGGGGTTGGCTACACCTTC
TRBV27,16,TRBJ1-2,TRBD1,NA,CASSLGPGQAGYGYTF,TGTGCCAGCAGTTTAGGCCCGGGACAGGCGGGCTATGGCTACACCTTC
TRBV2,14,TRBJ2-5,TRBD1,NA,CASSGRTGRETQYF,TGTGCCAGCAGTGGACGGACAGGGCGGGAGACCCAGTACTTC
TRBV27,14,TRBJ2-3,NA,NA,CASKFPTSTDTQYF,TGTGCCAGCAAATTTCCCACCTCCACAGATACGCAGTATTTT
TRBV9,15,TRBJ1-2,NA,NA,CASSGEIGNWDGYTF,TGTGCCAGCAGCGGAGAGATCGGGAATTGGGATGGCTACACCTTC
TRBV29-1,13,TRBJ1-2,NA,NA,CSGGDRLNYGYTF,TGCAGCGGCGGAGACAGGTTAAACTATGGCTACACCTTC
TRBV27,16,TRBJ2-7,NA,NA,CASSLPPDAGTYEQYF,TGTGCCAGCAGTTTACCCCCAGATGCAGGCACCTACGAGCAGTACTTC
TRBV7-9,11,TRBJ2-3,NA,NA,CASRTFDTQYF,TGTGCCAGCAGAACCTTCGATACGCAGTATTTT
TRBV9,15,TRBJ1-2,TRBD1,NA,CASSVDGQGIYGYTF,TGTGCCAGCAGCGTCGACGGACAGGGCATCTATGGCTACACCTTC
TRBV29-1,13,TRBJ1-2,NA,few,CSVEDVPDYGYTF,TGCAGCGTTGAAGACGTGCCCGACTATGGCTACACCTTC
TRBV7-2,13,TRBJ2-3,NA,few,CASSRTGADTQYF,TGTGCCAGCAGCCGTACGGGGGCAGATACGCAGTATTTT
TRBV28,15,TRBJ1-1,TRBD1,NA,CASSLRTGLNTEAFF,TGTGCCAGCAGTCTAAGGACAGGGCTGAACACTGAAGCTTTCTTT
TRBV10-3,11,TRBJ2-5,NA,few,CAISAGETQYF,TGTGCCATCAGTGCCGGGGAGACCCAGTACTTC
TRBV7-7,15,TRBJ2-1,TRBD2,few,CASSLGLAGVGEQFF,TGTGCCAGCAGCTTAGGACTAGCGGGGGTAGGTGAGCAGTTCTTC
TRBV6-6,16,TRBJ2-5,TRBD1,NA,CALRDHRGSVQETQYF,TGTGCCCTTCGAGACCACAGGGGTAGTGTACAAGAGACCCAGTACTTC
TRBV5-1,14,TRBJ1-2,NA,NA,CASKSDGQSYGYTF,TGCGCCAGCAAGTCAGACGGACAGTCGTATGGCTACACCTTC
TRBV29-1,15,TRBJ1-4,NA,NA,CSVEDFQGGREKLFF,TGCAGCGTTGAAGATTTCCAGGGAGGTCGCGAAAAACTGTTTTTT
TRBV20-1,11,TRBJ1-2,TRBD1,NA,CSATGVFGYTF,TGCAGTGCAACAGGGGTATTTGGCTACACCTTC
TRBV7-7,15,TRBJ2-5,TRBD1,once,CASSLYDRAGETQYF,TGTGCCAGCAGCTTGTACGACAGGGCTGGAGAGACCCAGTACTTC
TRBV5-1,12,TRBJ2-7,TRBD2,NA,CASSFGGYEQYF,TGCGCCAGCAGCTTCGGGGGGTACGAGCAGTACTTC
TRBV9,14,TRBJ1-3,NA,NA,CASSVGPMGNTIYF,TGTGCCAGCAGCGTAGGACCGATGGGAAACACCATATATTTT
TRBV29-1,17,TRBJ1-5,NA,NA,CSVTKQSDPEGNQPQHF,TGCAGCGTTACAAAACAAAGTGACCCGGAGGGCAATCAGCCCCAGCATTTT
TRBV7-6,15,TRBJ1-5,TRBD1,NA,CASSLGQGMWQPQHF,TGTGCCAGCAGCTTAGGACAGGGTATGTGGCAGCCCCAGCATTTT
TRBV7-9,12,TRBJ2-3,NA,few,CASSLSTDTQYF,TGTGCCAGCAGTTTGTCCACAGATACGCAGTATTTT
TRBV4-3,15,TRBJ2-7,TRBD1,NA,CASSPEQTGTYEQYF,TGCGCCAGCAGCCCCGAACAGACAGGGACCTACGAGCAGTACTTC
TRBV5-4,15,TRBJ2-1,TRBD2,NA,CASSLAGGNHNEQFF,TGTGCCAGCAGCTTAGCGGGGGGTAACCACAATGAGCAGTTCTTC
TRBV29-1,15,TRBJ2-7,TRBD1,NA,CSVGRTGEPPSEQYF,TGCAGCGTTGGAAGGACAGGAGAACCCCCCTCCGAGCAGTACTTC
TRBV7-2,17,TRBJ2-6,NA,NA,CASSLARTPSGANVLTF,TGTGCCAGCAGCTTAGCCAGGACACCGTCTGGGGCCAACGTCCTGACTTTC
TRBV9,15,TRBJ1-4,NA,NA,CASSVAGRTNEKLFF,TGTGCCAGCAGCGTAGCAGGCAGAACTAATGAAAAACTGTTTTTT
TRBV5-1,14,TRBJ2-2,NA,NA,CASSLNPATGELFF,TGCGCCAGCAGCTTGAACCCAGCCACCGGGGAGCTGTTTTTT
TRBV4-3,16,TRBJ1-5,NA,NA,CASSQDAGYSNQPQHF,TGCGCCAGCAGCCAAGATGCGGGCTATAGCAATCAGCCCCAGCATTTT
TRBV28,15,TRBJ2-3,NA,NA,CASSLGGRVGDTQYF,TGTGCCAGCAGTTTAGGGGGGCGCGTTGGAGATACGCAGTATTTT
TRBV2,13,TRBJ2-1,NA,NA,CASTDDLSREQFF,TGTGCCAGCACCGACGATCTGTCCAGAGAGCAGTTCTTC
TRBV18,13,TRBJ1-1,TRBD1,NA,CASSPWTTGSAFF,TGTGCCAGCTCACCATGGACGACAGGGTCTGCTTTCTTT
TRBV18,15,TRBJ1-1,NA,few,CASSPSQGVNTEAFF,TGTGCCAGCTCACCAAGTCAAGGGGTAAACACTGAAGCTTTCTTT
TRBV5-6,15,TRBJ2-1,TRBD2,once,CASSLSGGQENEQFF,TGTGCCAGCAGCTTGAGCGGGGGGCAGGAGAATGAGCAGTTCTTC
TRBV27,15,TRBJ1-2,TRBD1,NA,CASKKQGAIGYGYTF,TGTGCCAGCAAAAAACAGGGGGCGATCGGGTATGGCTACACCTTC
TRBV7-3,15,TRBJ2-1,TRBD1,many,CASSSGQGYGNEQFF,TGTGCCAGCAGCTCGGGACAGGGGTATGGCAATGAGCAGTTCTTC